The 12 T cell receptor beta chains below were found in one sample sequenced in a study of CD8 T cells in ankylosing spondylitis. TCRdb independently ran MiXCR on the 5' RACE reads; one entry per CDR3 protein. Counted here are roughly 86,000 distinct CDR3 sequences, roughly 10% occurring once; the ten biggest clones make up approximately 4.6%. The sample taken for sequencing was blood, either unsorted or a sorted T cell fraction (not recorded which). The source is a male donor with ankylosing spondylitis or in good health (not recorded which).

This clonotype appeared many times. The rearrangement uses TRBV20-1 and TRBJ2-7, with 9 positions matching TRBD2. The junction had 10 bases not matched to a gene; V was cut back by 6 bases and J by 4 bases. CDR1 and CDR2 from the germline V gene are DFQATT and SNEGSKA (reference sequence). This CDR3 contains 14 residues. The CDR3 bases are TGCAGTGCCCTCCCGGAGCGGGGGGTGTACGAGCAGTACTTC. It codes for CSALPERGVYEQYF.

This clonotype was recorded at least ten times. CDR3 nucleotide sequence: TGTGCCAGCAGTTTTCGGTCCACTTCGACCACAAAAGAGACCCAGTACTTC. Its translation: CASSFRSTSTTKETQYF. V gene TRBV27 combines with J gene TRBJ2-5, with D uncertain. The CDR3 sequence is 17 residues long. From germline, CDR1 is MNHEY and CDR2 SMNVEV (reference sequence). The V gene lost 3 bases and the J gene lost 3 bases, with 20 bases spanning the gap.

This clonotype was counted a few times. V is TRBV20-1 and J is TRBJ1-2; TRBD1 agrees at 7 bases. From germline, CDR1 is DFQATT and CDR2 SNEGSKA (reference sequence). Germline trimming cut 4 bases from V and 2 bases from J; bases unmatched to any gene: 4. There are 13 residues in the CDR3. The CDR3 bases are TGCAGTGCTAAAGGGACAGCCAACTATGGCTACACCTTC. Translating gives CSAKGTANYGYTF.

This clonotype has ten or more counts. This chain uses TRBV6-1 with TRBJ1-5, with 8 positions matching TRBD1. Looked up from germline, CDR1 is MNHNS and CDR2 is SASEGT. The CDR3 has 15 residues. Trimming at V came to 6 bases and at J to 6 bases, leaving 10 bases not matched to a gene. The CDR3, as DNA: TGTGCCAGCAGAGATGGCGGGACAGGTTTTCAGCCCCAGCATTTT. Translated: CASRDGGTGFQPQHF.

Ten or more counts support this clonotype. The rearrangement links TRBV6-5 to TRBJ1-5; 7 nucleotides line up with TRBD1. There are 16 residues in the CDR3. CDR1 and CDR2 from the germline V gene are MNHEY and SVGAGI. V dropped 0 bases and J dropped 0; count of bases not matched to a gene: 2. CDR3 nucleotide sequence: TGTGCCAGCAGTTACTCCGGACAGGATAGCAATCAGCCCCAGCATTTT. Encoded protein: CASSYSGQDSNQPQHF.

At least ten counts were recorded for this clonotype. The chain couples TRBV20-1 to TRBJ1-5, with a tentative D call TRBD1 (6 bases). The CDR3 runs 17 residues. The V and J ends lost 3 bases and 0 bases respectively, with 18 bases between them. The germline V gene encodes CDR1 DFQATT and CDR2 SNEGSKA (reference sequence). CDR3 DNA sequence: TGCAGTGCTAGGGACAGAGTCTCGGCGTATAGCAATCAGCCCCAGCATTTT. Its protein is CSARDRVSAYSNQPQHF.

This clonotype has a count of ten or more. J is TRBJ1-5 and V is TRBV7-6; weak D call: TRBD1 (6 bases). The CDR3 spans 15 residues. CDR1 and CDR2 from the germline V gene are SGHVS and FNYEAQ. The V end was cut by 1 base, the J end by 5 bases, with 12 bases between. CDR3 DNA sequence: TGTGCCAGCAGCTTAGACAGGGATTTTCATCAGCCCCAGCATTTT. Encoded protein: CASSLDRDFHQPQHF. The variable domain in full, with the rest retrieved from reference TRBV7-6 and TRBJ1-5, is GAGVSQSPRYKVTKRGQDVALRCDPISGHVSLYWYRQALGQGPEFLTYFNYEAQQDKSGLPNDRFSAERPEGSISTLTIQRTEQRDSAMYRCASSLDRDFHQPQHFGDGTRLSIL.

A remark on this clonotype: Relative to the germline gene, one junction end is altered; a read error may explain this. The rearrangement links TRBV3-1 to TRBJ1-2; D might be TRBD1 (6 bases). CDR1 is LGHDT, CDR2 YNNKEL, per germline (reference sequence). The CDR3 loop spans 13 amino acids. CDR3 DNA sequence: TGTACCAGCAGCCAAGGGGGGACCTATGGCTACACCTTC. Encoded protein: CTSSQGGTYGYTF.

This clonotype was picked up a small number of times. The chain employs TRBV19 and TRBJ1-2, with 7 bases fitting TRBD1. Germline V gene sequence: CDR1 LNHDA, CDR2 SQIVND (reference sequence). V lost 3 bases and J lost 1; bases outside the gene matches: 5. This CDR3 comprises 15 residues. DNA of the CDR3: TGTGCCAGTAGTATTGAGGGGGCGAGTAACTATGGCTACACCTTC. It encodes CASSIEGASNYGYTF.

This clonotype came up many times. This chain connects TRBV5-1 to TRBJ1-3; 11 bases agree with TRBD1. J was trimmed by 4 bases and V by 5 bases; bases with no gene match: 8. The germline CDR1 and CDR2 sequences are SGHRS and YFSETQ. There are 16 residues in the CDR3. CDR3 protein: CASRTGQGARGNTIYF. In DNA form, the CDR3 reads TGCGCCAGCAGAACCGGACAGGGGGCGCGAGGAAACACCATATATTTT. Variable domain in full (rest from reference TRBV5-1 and TRBJ1-3): KAGVTQTPRYLIKTRGQQVTLSCSPISGHRSVSWYQQTPGQGLQFLFEYFSETQRNKGNFPGRFSGRQFSNSRSEMNVSTLELGDSALYLCASRTGQGARGNTIYFGEGSWLTVV.

This clonotype occurred many times. V and J are TRBV7-3 and TRBJ1-1, with D possibly being TRBD1 (5 bases). Trimming cost V 6 bases and J 5 bases, with 13 bases left between them. The CDR3 length is 13 residues. Germline lookup yields CDR1 SGHTA and CDR2 FQGTGA. CDR3 sequence: CASRSGGGTEAFF. CDR3 bases: TGTGCCAGCAGGAGCGGGGGAGGTACTGAAGCTTTCTTT.

The table lists this clonotype with many counts. The chain recombines TRBV5-1 with TRBJ2-7, with a possible D match to TRBD2 (6 bases). This CDR3 is 14 amino acids long. V lost 1 base, J lost 6 bases, and 14 bases lay in between. Germline V gene lookup returns CDR1 SGHRS and CDR2 YFSETQ. CDR3 sequence: CASSLSGPGTEQYF. The CDR3 DNA is TGCGCCAGCAGCTTGAGCGGGCCGGGGACCGAGCAGTACTTC.